This T cell receptor beta chain was identified during a study of blood T cell repertoires in COVID-19. Study-level information: Sites across the United States, Italy and Spain contributed samples from acute and convalescent COVID-19.

The germline CDR1 and CDR2 sequences are PRHDT and FYEKMQ (reference sequence). Trimming left V 5 bases short and J 4 bases short, with 12 bases between. The CDR3 is made up of 14 amino acids. TCRdb keeps only in-frame clones here, not all; method: immunoSEQ multiplex PCR. The sample lists fewer than 250,000 clones; roughly nine tenths were seen once. This TCR came from a man in his sixties who had recovered from COVID-19. This sequence joins TRBV13 and TRBJ1-3; D might be TRBD1 (6 bases). The specimen sequenced was peripheral blood. CDR3 loop: CASSVTGSGNTIYF. CDR3 sequence (DNA): TGTGCCAGCAGCGTAACAGGGTCCGGAAACACCATATATTTT. Full variable domain (remainder filled in from reference TRBV13 and TRBJ1-3): AAGVIQSPRHLIKEKRETATLKCYPIPRHDTVYWYQQGPGQDPQFLISFYEKMQSDKGSIPDRFSAQQFSDYHSELNMSSLELGDSALYFCASSVTGSGNTIYFGEGSWLTVV.